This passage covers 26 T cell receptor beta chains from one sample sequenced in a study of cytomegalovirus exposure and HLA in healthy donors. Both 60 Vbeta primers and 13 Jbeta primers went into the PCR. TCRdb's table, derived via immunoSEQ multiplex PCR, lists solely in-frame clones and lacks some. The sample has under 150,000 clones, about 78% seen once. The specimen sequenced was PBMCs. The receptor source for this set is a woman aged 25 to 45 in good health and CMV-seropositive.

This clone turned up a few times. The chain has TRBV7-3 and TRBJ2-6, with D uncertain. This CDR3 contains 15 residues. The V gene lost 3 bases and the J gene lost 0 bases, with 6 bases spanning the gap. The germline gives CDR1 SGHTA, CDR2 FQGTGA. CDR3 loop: CASSFESSGANVLTF. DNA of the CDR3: TGTGCCAGCAGCTTTGAGTCCTCTGGGGCCAACGTCCTGACTTTC.

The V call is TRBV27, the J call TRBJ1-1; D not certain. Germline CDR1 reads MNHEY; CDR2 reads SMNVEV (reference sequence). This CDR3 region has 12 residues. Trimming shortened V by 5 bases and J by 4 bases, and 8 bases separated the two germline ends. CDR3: CASSRGATEAFF. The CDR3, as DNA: TGTGCCAGCAGTCGGGGAGCCACTGAAGCTTTCTTT.

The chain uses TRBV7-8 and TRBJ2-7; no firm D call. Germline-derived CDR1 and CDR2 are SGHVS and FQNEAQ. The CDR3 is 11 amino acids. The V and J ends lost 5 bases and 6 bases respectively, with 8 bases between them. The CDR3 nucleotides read TGTGCCAGCAGCGTCCTCTCCGAGCAGTACTTC. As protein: CASSVLSEQYF.

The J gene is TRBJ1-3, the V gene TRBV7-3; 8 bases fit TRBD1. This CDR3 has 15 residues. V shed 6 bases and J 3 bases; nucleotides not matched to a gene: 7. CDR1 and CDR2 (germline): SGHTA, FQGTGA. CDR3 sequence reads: CASRELTGDGNTIYF. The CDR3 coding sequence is TGTGCCAGCAGGGAATTGACAGGGGATGGAAACACCATATATTTT. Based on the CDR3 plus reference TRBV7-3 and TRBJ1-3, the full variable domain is GAGVSQTPSNKVTEKGKYVELRCDPISGHTALYWYRQSLGQGPEFLIYFQGTGAADDSGLPNDRFFAVRPEGSVSTLKIQRTERGDSAVYLCASRELTGDGNTIYFGEGSWLTVV.

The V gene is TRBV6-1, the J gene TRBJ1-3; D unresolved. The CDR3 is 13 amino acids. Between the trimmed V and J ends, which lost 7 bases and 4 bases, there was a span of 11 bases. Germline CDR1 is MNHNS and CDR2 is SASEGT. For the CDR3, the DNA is TGTGCCAGCACCCTGGCGGCCGGAAACACCATATATTTT. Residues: CASTLAAGNTIYF.

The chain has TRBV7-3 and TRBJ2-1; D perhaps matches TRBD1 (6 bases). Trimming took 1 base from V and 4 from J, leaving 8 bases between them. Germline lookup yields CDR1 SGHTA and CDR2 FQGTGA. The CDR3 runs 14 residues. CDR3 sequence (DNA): TGTGCCAGCAGCTTAATGGGGACATACAATGAGCAGTTCTTC. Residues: CASSLMGTYNEQFF.

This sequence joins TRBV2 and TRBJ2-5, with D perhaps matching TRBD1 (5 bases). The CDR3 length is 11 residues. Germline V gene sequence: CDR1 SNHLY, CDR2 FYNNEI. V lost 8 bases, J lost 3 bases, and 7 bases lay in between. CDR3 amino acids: CASGAEETQYF. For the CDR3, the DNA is TGTGCCAGCGGGGCGGAAGAGACCCAGTACTTC.

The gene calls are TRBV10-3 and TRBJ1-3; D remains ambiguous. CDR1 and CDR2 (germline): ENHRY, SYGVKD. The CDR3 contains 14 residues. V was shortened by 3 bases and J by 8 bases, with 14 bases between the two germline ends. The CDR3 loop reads CAISELIVADTIYF. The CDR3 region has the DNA TGTGCCATCAGTGAATTGATAGTCGCGGACACCATATATTTT.

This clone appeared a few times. In DNA, the CDR3 is TGTGCCAGCAGCTTAGTAGGGCTAGCGGGGGGGAATACCTACGAGCAGTACTTC. It codes for CASSLVGLAGGNTYEQYF. The V gene is TRBV7-2, the J gene TRBJ2-7; TRBD2 agrees at 12 bases. Trimming cost V 1 base and J 2 bases; bases outside gene matches: 9. The CDR3 has 18 residues. Germline values: CDR1 SGHTA, CDR2 FQGNSA.

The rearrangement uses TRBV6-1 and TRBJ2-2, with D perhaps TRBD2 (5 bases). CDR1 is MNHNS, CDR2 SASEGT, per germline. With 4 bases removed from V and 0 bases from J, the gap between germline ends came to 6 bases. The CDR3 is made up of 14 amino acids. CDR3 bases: TGTGCCAGCAGTGGGACTGCGAACACCGGGGAGCTGTTTTTT. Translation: CASSGTANTGELFF.

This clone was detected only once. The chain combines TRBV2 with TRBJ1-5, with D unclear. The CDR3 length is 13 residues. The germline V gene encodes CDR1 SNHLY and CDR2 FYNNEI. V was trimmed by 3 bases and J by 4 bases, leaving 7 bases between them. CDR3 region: CASSDLVNQPQHF. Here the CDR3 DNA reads TGTGCCAGCAGTGACTTAGTTAATCAGCCCCAGCATTTT. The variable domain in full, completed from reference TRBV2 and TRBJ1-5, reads EPEVTQTPSHQVTQMGQEVILRCVPISNHLYFYWYRQILGQKVEFLVSFYNNEISEKSEIFDDQFSVERPDGSNFTLKIRSTKLEDSAMYFCASSDLVNQPQHFGDGTRLSIL.

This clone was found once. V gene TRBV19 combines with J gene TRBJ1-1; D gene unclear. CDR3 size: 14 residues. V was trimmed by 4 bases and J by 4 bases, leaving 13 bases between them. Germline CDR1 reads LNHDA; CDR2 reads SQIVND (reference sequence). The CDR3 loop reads CASSTFERATEAFF. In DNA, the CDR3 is TGTGCCAGTAGTACGTTTGAGCGCGCCACTGAAGCTTTCTTT.

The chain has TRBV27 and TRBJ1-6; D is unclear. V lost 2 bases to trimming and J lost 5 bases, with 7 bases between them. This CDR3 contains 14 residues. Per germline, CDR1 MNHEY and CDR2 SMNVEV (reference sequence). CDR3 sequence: CASSLQANNSPLHF. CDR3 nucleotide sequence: TGTGCCAGCAGTTTACAGGCTAATAATTCACCCCTCCACTTT.

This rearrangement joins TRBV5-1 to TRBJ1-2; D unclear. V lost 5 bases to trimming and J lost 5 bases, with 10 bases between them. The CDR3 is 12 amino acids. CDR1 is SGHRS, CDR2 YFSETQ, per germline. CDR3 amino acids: CASSEMRYGYTF. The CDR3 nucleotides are TGCGCCAGCAGTGAAATGCGATATGGCTACACCTTC.

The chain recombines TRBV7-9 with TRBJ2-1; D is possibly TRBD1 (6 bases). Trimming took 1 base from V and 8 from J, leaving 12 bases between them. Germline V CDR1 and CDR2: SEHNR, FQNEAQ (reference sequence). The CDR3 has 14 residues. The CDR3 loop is CASSLVGAGDEQFF. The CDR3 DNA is TGTGCCAGCAGCTTAGTGGGGGCCGGCGATGAGCAGTTCTTC.

CDR3 DNA: TGTGCCAGCAGGATCAGACAGGGTCTCAATTCCGTCACTGAAGCTTTCTTT. Protein product: CASRIRQGLNSVTEAFF. The chain combines TRBV7-2 with TRBJ1-1; TRBD1 agrees at 7 bases. The V gene end was trimmed by 6 bases and the J gene end by 4 bases; junction bases not matched to a gene: 17. Germline CDR1 and CDR2: SGHTA and FQGNSA. The CDR3 has 17 amino acids. The variable domain in full, with the rest retrieved from reference TRBV7-2 and TRBJ1-1, is GAGVSQSPSNKVTEKGKDVELRCDPISGHTALYWYRQSLGQGLEFLIYFQGNSAPDKSGLPSDRFSAERTGGSVSTLTIQRTQQEDSAVYLCASRIRQGLNSVTEAFFGQGTRLTVV.

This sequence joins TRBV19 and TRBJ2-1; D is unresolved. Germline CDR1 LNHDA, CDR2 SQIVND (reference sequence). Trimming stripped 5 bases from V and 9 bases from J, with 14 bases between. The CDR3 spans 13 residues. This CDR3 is CASSPSDRSEQFF. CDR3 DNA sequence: TGTGCCAGTAGTCCGAGCGATAGGAGTGAGCAGTTCTTC.

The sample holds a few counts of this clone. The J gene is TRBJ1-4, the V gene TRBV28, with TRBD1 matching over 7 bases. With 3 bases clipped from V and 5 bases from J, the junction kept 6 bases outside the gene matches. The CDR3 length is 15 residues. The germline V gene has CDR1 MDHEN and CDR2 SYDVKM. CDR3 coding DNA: TGTGCCAGCAGTTTCTGGACAGGAGACAATGAAAAACTGTTTTTT. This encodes CASSFWTGDNEKLFF.

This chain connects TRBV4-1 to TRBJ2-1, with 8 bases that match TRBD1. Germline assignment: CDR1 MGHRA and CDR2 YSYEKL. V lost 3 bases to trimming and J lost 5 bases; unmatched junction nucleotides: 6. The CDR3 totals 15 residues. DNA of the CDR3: TGCGCCAGCAGCCAGTCGGCGGACAGGGACAATGAGCAGTTCTTC. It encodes CASSQSADRDNEQFF.

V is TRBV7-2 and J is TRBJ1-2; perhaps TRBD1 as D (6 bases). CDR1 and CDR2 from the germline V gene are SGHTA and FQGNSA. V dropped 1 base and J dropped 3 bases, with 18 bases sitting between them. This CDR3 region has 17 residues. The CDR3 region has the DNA TGTGCCAGCAGCTTAGTTGGTACAGGGCCGACTTACTATGGCTACACCTTC. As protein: CASSLVGTGPTYYGYTF.

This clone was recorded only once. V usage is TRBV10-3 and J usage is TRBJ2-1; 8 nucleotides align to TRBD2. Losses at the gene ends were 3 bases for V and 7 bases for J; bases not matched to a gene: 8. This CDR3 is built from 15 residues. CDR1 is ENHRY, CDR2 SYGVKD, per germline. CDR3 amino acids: CAISDDGRAWNEQFF. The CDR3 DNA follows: TGTGCCATCAGTGACGACGGGAGGGCCTGGAATGAGCAGTTCTTC.

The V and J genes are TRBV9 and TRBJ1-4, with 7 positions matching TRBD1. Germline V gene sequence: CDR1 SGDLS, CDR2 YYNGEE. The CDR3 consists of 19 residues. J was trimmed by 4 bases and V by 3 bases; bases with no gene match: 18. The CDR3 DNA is TGTGCCAGCAGCGCCGACAGGGAACTCACTCCCACTCGTAATGAAAAACTGTTTTTT. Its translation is CASSADRELTPTRNEKLFF.

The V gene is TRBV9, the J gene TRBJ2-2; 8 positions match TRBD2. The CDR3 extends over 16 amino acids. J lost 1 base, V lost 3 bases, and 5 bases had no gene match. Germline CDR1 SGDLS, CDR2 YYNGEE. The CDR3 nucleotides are TGTGCCAGCAGCGAGGGTGCGGGAGGGAACACCGGGGAGCTGTTTTTT. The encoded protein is CASSEGAGGNTGELFF.

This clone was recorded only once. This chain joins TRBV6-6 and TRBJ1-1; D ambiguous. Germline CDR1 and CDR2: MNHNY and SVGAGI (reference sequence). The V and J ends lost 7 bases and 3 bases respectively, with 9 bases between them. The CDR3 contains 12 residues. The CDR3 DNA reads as TGTGCCAGCACTCTACGAGACACTGAAGCTTTCTTT. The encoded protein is CASTLRDTEAFF.

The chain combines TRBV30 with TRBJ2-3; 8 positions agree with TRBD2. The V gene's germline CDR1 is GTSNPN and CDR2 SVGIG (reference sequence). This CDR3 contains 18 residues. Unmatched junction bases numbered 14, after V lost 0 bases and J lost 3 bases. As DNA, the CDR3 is TGTGCCTGGAGTGTACTGGGCGGAACGGGAGGGCCGACAGATACGCAGTATTTT. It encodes CAWSVLGGTGGPTDTQYF.

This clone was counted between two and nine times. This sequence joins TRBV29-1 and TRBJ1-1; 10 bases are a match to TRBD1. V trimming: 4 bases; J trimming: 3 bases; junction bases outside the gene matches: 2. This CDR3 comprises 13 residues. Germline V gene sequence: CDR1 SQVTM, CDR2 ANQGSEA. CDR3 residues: CSVGDRGDTEAFF. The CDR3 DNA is TGCAGCGTTGGGGACAGGGGCGACACTGAAGCTTTCTTT.